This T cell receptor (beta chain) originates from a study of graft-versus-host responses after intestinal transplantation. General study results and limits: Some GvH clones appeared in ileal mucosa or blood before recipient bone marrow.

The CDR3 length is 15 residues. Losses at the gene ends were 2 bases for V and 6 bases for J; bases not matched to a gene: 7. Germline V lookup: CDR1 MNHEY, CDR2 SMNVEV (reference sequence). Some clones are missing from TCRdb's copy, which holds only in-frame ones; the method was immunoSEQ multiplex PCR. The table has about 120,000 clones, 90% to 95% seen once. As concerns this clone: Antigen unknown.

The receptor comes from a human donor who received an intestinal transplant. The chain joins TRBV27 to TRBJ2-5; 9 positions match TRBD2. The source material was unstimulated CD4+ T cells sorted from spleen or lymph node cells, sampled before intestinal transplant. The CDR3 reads CASSLIPGLAKTQYF. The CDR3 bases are TGTGCCAGCAGTTTAATCCCCGGACTAGCGAAGACCCAGTACTTC.